The 24 T cell receptor beta chains below come from one sample, sequenced in a study of blood T cell repertoires in COVID-19 (dated by TCRdb to 2019 to 2021). Libraries were prepared through the immunoSEQ multiplex PCR assay. The clones in this table, taken by TCRdb from immuneACCESS, are in-frame only. Not every clone is retained; where verified, under half of the shortfall comes from an unresolved V gene, and the cause of the rest is unknown. This sample holds around 200,000 clones; around 86% were observed only once. The top ten clonotypes cover approximately 6.1% of the sample. Sequenced material: peripheral blood. These TCRs come from an elderly man with acute or convalescent COVID-19.

This clone was counted once. V and J are TRBV27 and TRBJ2-1; 9 nucleotides line up with TRBD1. V shed 1 base and J 4 bases; nucleotides not matched to a gene: 8. Per germline, CDR1 MNHEY and CDR2 SMNVEV (reference sequence). The CDR3 runs to 17 residues. The CDR3 spells CASSLWRTGAEYNEQFF. CDR3 coding DNA: TGTGCCAGCAGTTTATGGCGGACAGGGGCCGAATACAATGAGCAGTTCTTC.

This sequence joins TRBV27 and TRBJ1-1; 9 bases line up with TRBD1. The CDR3 sequence is 17 residues long. Germline V gene lookup returns CDR1 MNHEY and CDR2 SMNVEV (reference sequence). After removal of 5 bases from V and 5 bases from J, the junction contained 15 bases not matched to a gene. CDR3 nucleotides: TGTGCCAGCAGTCCCGCCCGACAGGGGGTGGGTAGGACTGAAGCTTTCTTT. Protein: CASSPARQGVGRTEAFF.

CDR3 amino acids: CASSEGQGSVGFF. CDR3 DNA sequence: TGTGCCAGCAGCGAGGGACAGGGTTCGGTGGGGTTCTTC. V usage is TRBV3-1 (or the pseudogene TRBV3-2) and J usage is TRBJ2-1, with 9 bases aligning to TRBD1. The CDR3 is 13 residues long. Germline V gene data show CDR1 as LGHDT and CDR2 as YNNKEL (reference sequence). With V trimmed by 5 bases and J by 15 bases, 11 bases remained unmatched.

The chain couples TRBV13 to TRBJ1-2; 7 nucleotides agree with TRBD1. This CDR3 spans 14 amino acids. The germline V gene has CDR1 PRHDT and CDR2 FYEKMQ (reference sequence). J gave up 8 bases and V 4 bases, and 10 bases lay outside the gene matches. The CDR3 here is CASSYGQAMIGYTF. The CDR3 nucleotides are TGTGCCAGCAGCTACGGACAGGCTATGATCGGCTACACCTTC. Supplemented by reference TRBV13 and TRBJ1-2, the full variable domain reads AAGVIQSPRHLIKEKRETATLKCYPIPRHDTVYWYQQGPGQDPQFLISFYEKMQSDKGSIPDRFSAQQFSDYHSELNMSSLELGDSALYFCASSYGQAMIGYTFGSGTRLTVV.

The rearrangement uses TRBV6-6 and TRBJ2-6, with D perhaps matching TRBD1 (6 bases). V gave up 2 bases and J gave up 2 bases, with 10 bases separating them. CDR1 and CDR2 from the germline V gene are MNHNY and SVGAGI (reference sequence). The CDR3 is 16 residues long. This chain's CDR3 is CASSYHREAGANVLTF. As DNA, the CDR3 is TGTGCCAGCAGTTACCACAGGGAAGCTGGGGCCAACGTCCTGACTTTC.

This chain connects TRBV4-2 to TRBJ2-3; the match to TRBD2 covers 7 bases. The CDR3 length is 16 residues. Losses at the gene ends were 0 bases for V and 6 bases for J; bases not matched to a gene: 9. Germline CDR1 is LGHNA and CDR2 is YNFKEQ. CDR3 bases: TGTGCCAGCAGCCAAGAATTGACTAGCATTTCGGATACGCAGTATTTT. This translates into CASSQELTSISDTQYF.

DNA for the CDR3: TGTGCCAGTAGTATAGGTCGGGCATCGGGAGGGGAACAGTATTTT. Its protein is CASSIGRASGGEQYF. This chain joins TRBV19 and TRBJ2-3, with 8 nucleotides matching TRBD2. The V gene end was trimmed by 1 base and the J gene end by 12 bases; junction bases not matched to a gene: 12. The CDR3 length is 15 residues. Germline loops: CDR1 LNHDA, CDR2 SQIVND (reference sequence).

The chain links TRBV2 to TRBJ2-2; weak D call: TRBD1 (6 bases). With 9 bases removed from V and 1 base from J, the gap between germline ends came to 12 bases. The CDR3 runs to 14 residues. Germline CDR1 and CDR2: SNHLY and FYNNEI. The CDR3 is CASDYRENTGELFF. The CDR3 coding sequence is TGTGCCAGTGACTACAGGGAGAACACCGGGGAGCTGTTTTTT.

The rearrangement uses TRBV11-2 and TRBJ2-7; D might be TRBD1 (5 bases). The CDR3 has 15 residues. Germline V gene lookup returns CDR1 SGHAT and CDR2 FQNNGV. The V and J ends lost 1 base and 5 bases respectively, with 15 bases between them. The CDR3 region has the DNA TGTGCCAGCAGCTTAGTAAGGGGTGTAGGGAACGAGCAGTACGTC. Its protein product is CASSLVRGVGNEQYV.

The V and J genes are TRBV19 and TRBJ1-2; maybe TRBD1 (6 bases). Germline loops: CDR1 LNHDA, CDR2 SQIVND (reference sequence). The CDR3 has 14 amino acids. Between the trimmed V and J ends, which lost 3 bases and 4 bases, there was a span of 12 bases. Here the CDR3 DNA reads TGTGCCAGTAGTATTCCGGGGGGGCTCTATGGCTACACCTTC. Its protein product is CASSIPGGLYGYTF.

V is TRBV24-1 and J is TRBJ2-3; D uncertain. V lost 4 bases to trimming and J lost 2 bases, with 12 bases between them. The CDR3 is 15 residues long. Germline CDR1 KGHDR, CDR2 SFDVKD. CDR3 loop: CATSDPVVPTDTQYF. In nucleotides, the CDR3 is TGTGCCACCAGTGACCCCGTAGTCCCCACAGATACGCAGTATTTT.

The rearrangement joins TRBV28 to TRBJ1-1; 7 bases align to TRBD1. Trimming at V came to 8 bases and at J to 3 bases, leaving 6 bases not matched to a gene. Germline assignment: CDR1 MDHEN and CDR2 SYDVKM. This CDR3 region has 13 residues. Here the CDR3 reads CASGTDQDTEAFF. The CDR3 DNA sequence: TGTGCCAGCGGGACAGACCAGGACACTGAAGCTTTCTTT.

The gene calls are TRBV18 and TRBJ1-1; 7 bases agree with TRBD1. The CDR3 is 14 residues long. CDR1 is KGHSH, CDR2 LQKENI, per germline. V trimming: 6 bases; J trimming: 1 base; junction bases outside the gene matches: 5. The CDR3 DNA is TGTGCCAGCTCTTACAGGGGAGGGAACACTGAAGCTTTCTTT. It yields the protein CASSYRGGNTEAFF. The entire variable domain, with the rest obtained from reference TRBV18 and TRBJ1-1, is as follows: NAGVMQNPRHLVRRRGQEARLRCSPMKGHSHVYWYRQLPEEGLKFMVYLQKENIIDESGMPKERFSAEFPKEGPSILRIQQVVRGDSAAYFCASSYRGGNTEAFFGQGTRLTVV.

The J gene is TRBJ2-5, the V gene TRBV7-2, with 8 bases aligning to TRBD1. The V segment lost 5 bases and the J segment 5 bases; nucleotides outside the gene matches: 13. The CDR3 consists of 16 residues. The germline V gene encodes CDR1 SGHTA and CDR2 FQGNSA. This CDR3 is CASSPQDIRGRETQYF. The CDR3 DNA is TGTGCCAGCAGCCCCCAAGACATCAGGGGGCGGGAGACCCAGTACTTC.

The CDR3: CASSYAQGRGNQPQHF. The DNA of the CDR3 is TGTGCCAGCAGTTACGCACAGGGCAGGGGAAATCAGCCCCAGCATTTT. The rearrangement uses TRBV6-5 and TRBJ1-5, with D possibly TRBD1 on 6 matching bases. V was clipped by 2 bases and J by 4 bases, with 15 bases between them. Germline CDR1 and CDR2: MNHEY and SVGAGI. The CDR3 covers 16 residues.

This clone was observed once. The rearrangement uses TRBV18 and TRBJ1-5; D is uncertain. V was pared by 2 bases and J by 0 bases, with 14 bases between. There are 17 residues in the CDR3. In germline, CDR1 is KGHSH, CDR2 LQKENI. The CDR3 loop reads CASSPEDSFSSNQPQHF. The CDR3 bases are TGTGCCAGCTCACCAGAGGATTCTTTTTCTAGCAATCAGCCCCAGCATTTT.

The chain uses TRBV30 and TRBJ1-1; a possible D gene is TRBD1 (6 bases). This CDR3 has 11 residues. V was clipped by 6 bases and J by 6 bases, with 11 bases between them. CDR1 GTSNPN and CDR2 SVGIG come from the germline V gene (reference sequence). The CDR3 spells CACHRVPEAFF. CDR3 nucleotides: TGTGCCTGCCACAGGGTACCTGAAGCTTTCTTT.

This chain joins TRBV28 and TRBJ1-5; D might be TRBD1 (6 bases). CDR3 length: 15 amino acids. Germline CDR1 MDHEN, CDR2 SYDVKM. The V and J ends lost 6 bases and 9 bases respectively, with 21 bases between them. The CDR3 region is CASSSPGQPHWPQHF. The CDR3 coding sequence is TGTGCCAGCAGCTCCCCCGGACAGCCTCACTGGCCCCAGCATTTT. Complete variable domain (other parts from reference TRBV28 and TRBJ1-5): DVKVTQSSRYLVKRTGEKVFLECVQDMDHENMFWYRQDPGLGLRLIYFSYDVKMKEKGDIPEGYSVSREKKERFSLILESASTNQTSMYLCASSSPGQPHWPQHFGDGTRLSIL.

The chain couples TRBV10-3 to TRBJ2-3, with TRBD2 matching 10 bases. Germline lookup yields CDR1 ENHRY and CDR2 SYGVKD. V lost 6 bases and J lost 4; bases outside the gene matches: 7. This CDR3 has 15 amino acids. This CDR3 reads CAIRSGTSASDTQYF. The CDR3 region has the DNA TGTGCCATCAGATCCGGGACTAGCGCATCAGATACGCAGTATTTT.

This clone was seen just once. The rearrangement joins TRBV5-4 to TRBJ2-3; 9 bases align to TRBD2. Trimming cost V 4 bases and J 9 bases; bases outside gene matches: 12. From germline, CDR1 is SGHNT and CDR2 YYREEE (reference sequence). This CDR3 contains 15 residues. The chain's CDR3 is CASSPRAGGPETQYF. DNA for the CDR3: TGTGCCAGCAGCCCCCGGGCGGGAGGGCCTGAGACGCAGTATTTT. Full variable domain (missing parts from reference TRBV5-4 and TRBJ2-3): ETGVTQSPTHLIKTRGQQVTLRCSSQSGHNTVSWYQQALGQGPQFIFQYYREEENGRGNFPPRFSGLQFPNYSSELNVNALELDDSALYLCASSPRAGGPETQYFGPGTRLTVL.

The CDR3 bases are TGTGCCAGCTCGGGAGGACAGGGCTACACTGAAGCTTTCTTT. As protein: CASSGGQGYTEAFF. The chain couples TRBV18 to TRBJ1-1; 8 bases agree with TRBD1. This CDR3 spans 14 amino acids. In germline, CDR1 is KGHSH, CDR2 LQKENI. Trimming removed 6 bases from V and 3 bases from J; junction bases left unmatched: 6.

The rearrangement uses TRBV5-1 and TRBJ2-3; D may be TRBD1 (5 bases). Germline loops: CDR1 SGHRS, CDR2 YFSETQ. V dropped 4 bases and J dropped 5 bases, with 11 bases sitting between them. The CDR3 consists of 13 residues. The CDR3: CASSDSRIDTQYF. The DNA for the CDR3 is TGCGCCAGCAGCGACAGTCGTATAGATACGCAGTATTTT.

The V call is TRBV11-3, the J call TRBJ2-2; 10 bases are a match to TRBD1. CDR1 and CDR2 (germline): SGHNT, YENEEA. Trimming removed 5 bases from V and 6 bases from J; junction bases left unmatched: 9. This CDR3 comprises 16 residues. DNA for the CDR3: TGTGCCAGCAGCCCAAGGACAGGGGGTATCGCCGGGGAGCTGTTTTTT. Protein sequence: CASSPRTGGIAGELFF.

The chain carries TRBV5-1 and TRBJ1-6, with D perhaps TRBD1 (6 bases). The germline CDR1 and CDR2 sequences are SGHRS and YFSETQ. Trimming shortened V by 3 bases and J by 6 bases, and 10 bases separated the two germline ends. The CDR3 length is 14 residues. The CDR3 coding sequence is TGCGCCAGCAGCTGGACAGCTACTAATTCACCCCTCCACTTT. Residues: CASSWTATNSPLHF. Together with reference TRBV5-1 and TRBJ1-6, the CDR3 gives the full variable domain: KAGVTQTPRYLIKTRGQQVTLSCSPISGHRSVSWYQQTPGQGLQFLFEYFSETQRNKGNFPGRFSGRQFSNSRSEMNVSTLELGDSALYLCASSWTATNSPLHFGNGTRLTVT.